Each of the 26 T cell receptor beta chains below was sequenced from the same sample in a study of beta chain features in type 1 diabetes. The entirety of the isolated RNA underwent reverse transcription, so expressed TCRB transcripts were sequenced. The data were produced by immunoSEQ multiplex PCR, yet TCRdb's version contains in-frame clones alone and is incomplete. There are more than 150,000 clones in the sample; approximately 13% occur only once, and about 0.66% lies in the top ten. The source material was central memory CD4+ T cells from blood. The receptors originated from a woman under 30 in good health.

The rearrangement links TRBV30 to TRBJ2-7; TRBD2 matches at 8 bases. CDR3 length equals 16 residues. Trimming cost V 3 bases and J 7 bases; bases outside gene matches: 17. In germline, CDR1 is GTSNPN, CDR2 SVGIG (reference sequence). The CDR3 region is CAWRRPGGGLSGEQYF. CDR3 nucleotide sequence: TGTGCCTGGAGACGTCCCGGGGGGGGCCTCTCCGGAGAGCAGTACTTC.

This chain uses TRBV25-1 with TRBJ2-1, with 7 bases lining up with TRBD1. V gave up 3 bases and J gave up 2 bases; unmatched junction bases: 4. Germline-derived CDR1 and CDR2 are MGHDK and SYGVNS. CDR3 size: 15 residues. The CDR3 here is CASSETGSPYNEQFF. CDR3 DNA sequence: TGTGCCAGCAGTGAGACAGGGTCGCCCTACAATGAGCAGTTCTTC.

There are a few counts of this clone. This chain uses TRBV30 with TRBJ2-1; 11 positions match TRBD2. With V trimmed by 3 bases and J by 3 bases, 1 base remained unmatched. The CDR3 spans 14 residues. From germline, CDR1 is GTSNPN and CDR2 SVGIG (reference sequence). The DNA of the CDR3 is TGTGCCTGGAGGGGACTAGCGGTCTACAATGAGCAGTTCTTC. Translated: CAWRGLAVYNEQFF.

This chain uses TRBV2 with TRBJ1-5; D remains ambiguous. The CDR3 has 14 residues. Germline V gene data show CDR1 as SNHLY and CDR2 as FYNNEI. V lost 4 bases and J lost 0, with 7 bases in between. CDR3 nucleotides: TGTGCCAGCAGTGGCGACAATAGCAATCAGCCCCAGCATTTT. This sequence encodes CASSGDNSNQPQHF.

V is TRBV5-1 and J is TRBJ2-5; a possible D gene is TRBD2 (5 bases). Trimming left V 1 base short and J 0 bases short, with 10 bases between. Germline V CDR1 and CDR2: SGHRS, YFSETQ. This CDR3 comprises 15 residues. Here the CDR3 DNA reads TGCGCCAGCAGCTTGTATAGCGCCTACCAAGAGACCCAGTACTTC. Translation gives CASSLYSAYQETQYF.

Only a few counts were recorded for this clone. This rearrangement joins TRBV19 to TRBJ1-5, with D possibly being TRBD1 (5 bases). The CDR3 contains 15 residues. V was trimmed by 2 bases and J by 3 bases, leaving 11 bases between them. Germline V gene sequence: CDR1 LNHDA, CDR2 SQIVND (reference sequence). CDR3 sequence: CASSISRADNQPQHF. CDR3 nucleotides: TGTGCCAGTAGTATAAGCAGGGCTGACAATCAGCCCCAGCATTTT.

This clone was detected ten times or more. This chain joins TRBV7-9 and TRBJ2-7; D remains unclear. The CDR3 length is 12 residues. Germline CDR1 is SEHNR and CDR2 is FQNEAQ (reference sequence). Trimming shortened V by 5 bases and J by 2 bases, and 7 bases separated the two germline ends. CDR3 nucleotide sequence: TGTGCCAGCAGCCGGGTCACCTACGAGCAGTACTTC. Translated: CASSRVTYEQYF.

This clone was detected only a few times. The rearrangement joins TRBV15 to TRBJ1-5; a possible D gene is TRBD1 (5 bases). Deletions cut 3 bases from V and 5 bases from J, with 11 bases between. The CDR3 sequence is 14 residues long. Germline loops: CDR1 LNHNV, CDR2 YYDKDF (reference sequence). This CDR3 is CATSRDTFDQPQHF. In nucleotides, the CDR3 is TGTGCCACCAGCAGGGACACCTTCGATCAGCCCCAGCATTTT.

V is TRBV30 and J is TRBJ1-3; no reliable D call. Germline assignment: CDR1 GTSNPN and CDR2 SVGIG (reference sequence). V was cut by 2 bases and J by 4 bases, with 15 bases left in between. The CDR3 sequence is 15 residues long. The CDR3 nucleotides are TGTGCCTGGAGTCATGGACTGAGCTTGGGAAACACCATATATTTT. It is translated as CAWSHGLSLGNTIYF. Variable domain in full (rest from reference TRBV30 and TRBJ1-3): SQTIHQWPATLVQPVGSPLSLECTVEGTSNPNLYWYRQAAGRGLQLLFYSVGIGQISSEVPQNLSASRPQDRQFILSSKKLLLSDSGFYLCAWSHGLSLGNTIYFGEGSWLTVV.

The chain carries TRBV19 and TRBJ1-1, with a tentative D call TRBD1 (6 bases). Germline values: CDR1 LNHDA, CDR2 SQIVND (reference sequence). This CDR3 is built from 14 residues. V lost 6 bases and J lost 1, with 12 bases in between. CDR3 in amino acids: CASRAGARNTEAFF. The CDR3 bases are TGTGCCAGTAGAGCGGGGGCCAGGAACACTGAAGCTTTCTTT.

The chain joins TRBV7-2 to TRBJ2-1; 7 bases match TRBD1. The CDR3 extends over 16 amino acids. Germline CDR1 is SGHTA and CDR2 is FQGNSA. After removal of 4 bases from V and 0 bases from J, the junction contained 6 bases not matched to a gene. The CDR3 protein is CASSSDSGGSYNEQFF. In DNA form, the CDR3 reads TGTGCCAGCAGCTCTGATTCAGGGGGCTCCTACAATGAGCAGTTCTTC. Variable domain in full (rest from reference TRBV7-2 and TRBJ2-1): GAGVSQSPSNKVTEKGKDVELRCDPISGHTALYWYRQSLGQGLEFLIYFQGNSAPDKSGLPSDRFSAERTGGSVSTLTIQRTQQEDSAVYLCASSSDSGGSYNEQFFGPGTRLTVL.

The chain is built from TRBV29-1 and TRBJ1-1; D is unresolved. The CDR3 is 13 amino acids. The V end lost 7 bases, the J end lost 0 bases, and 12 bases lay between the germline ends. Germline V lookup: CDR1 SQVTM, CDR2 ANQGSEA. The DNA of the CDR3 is TGCAGCGAGAGGGATTCGATGAACACTGAAGCTTTCTTT. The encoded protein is CSERDSMNTEAFF.

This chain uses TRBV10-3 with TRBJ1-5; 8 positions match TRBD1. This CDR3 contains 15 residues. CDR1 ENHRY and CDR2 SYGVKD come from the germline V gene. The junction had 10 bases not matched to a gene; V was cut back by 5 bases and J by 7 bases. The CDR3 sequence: CAISLDRDKVQPQHF. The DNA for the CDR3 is TGTGCCATCAGTTTGGACAGGGACAAGGTGCAGCCCCAGCATTTT.

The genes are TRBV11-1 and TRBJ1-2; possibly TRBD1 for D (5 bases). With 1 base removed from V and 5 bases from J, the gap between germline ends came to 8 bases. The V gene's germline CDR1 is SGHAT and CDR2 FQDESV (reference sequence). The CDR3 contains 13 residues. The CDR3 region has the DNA TGTGCCAGCAGCTTAGATCCAGGGTATGGCTACACCTTC. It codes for CASSLDPGYGYTF. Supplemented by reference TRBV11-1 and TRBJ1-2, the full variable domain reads EAEVAQSPRYKITEKSQAVAFWCDPISGHATLYWYRQILGQGPELLVQFQDESVVDDSQLPKDRFSAERLKGVDSTLKIQPAELGDSAMYLCASSLDPGYGYTFGSGTRLTVV.

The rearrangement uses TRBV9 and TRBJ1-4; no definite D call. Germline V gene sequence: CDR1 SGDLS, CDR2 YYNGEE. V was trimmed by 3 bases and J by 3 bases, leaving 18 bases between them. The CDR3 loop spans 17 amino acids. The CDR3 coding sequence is TGTGCCAGCAGCGAAACCCCCTTCCCCGGGGCTAATGAAAAACTGTTTTTT. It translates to CASSETPFPGANEKLFF. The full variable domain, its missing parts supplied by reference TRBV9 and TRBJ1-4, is DSGVTQTPKHLITATGQRVTLRCSPRSGDLSVYWYQQSLDQGLQFLIQYYNGEERAKGNILERFSAQQFPDLHSELNLSSLELGDSALYFCASSETPFPGANEKLFFGSGTQLSVL.

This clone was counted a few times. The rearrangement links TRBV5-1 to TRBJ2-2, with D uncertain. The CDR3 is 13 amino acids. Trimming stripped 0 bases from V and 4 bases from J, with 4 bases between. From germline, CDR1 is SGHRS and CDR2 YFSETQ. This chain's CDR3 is CASSLVVTGELFF. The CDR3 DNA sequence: TGCGCCAGCAGCTTGGTAGTCACCGGGGAGCTGTTTTTT.

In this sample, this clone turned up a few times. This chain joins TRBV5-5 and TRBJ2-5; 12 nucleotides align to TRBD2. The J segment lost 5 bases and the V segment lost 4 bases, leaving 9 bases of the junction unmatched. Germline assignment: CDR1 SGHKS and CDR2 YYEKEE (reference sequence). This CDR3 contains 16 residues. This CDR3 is CASSLRTSGVGETQYF. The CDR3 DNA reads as TGTGCCAGCAGCCTCCGGACTAGCGGGGTTGGGGAGACCCAGTACTTC.

The CDR3 protein is CASSLRTSGSSYNEQFF. Written as DNA, the CDR3 is TGTGCCAGCAGTCTGAGGACTAGCGGGAGCTCCTACAATGAGCAGTTCTTC. The V call is TRBV27, the J call TRBJ2-1; 13 nucleotides agree with TRBD2. This CDR3 region has 17 residues. Looked up from germline, CDR1 is MNHEY and CDR2 is SMNVEV (reference sequence). Germline trimming cut 5 bases from V and 0 bases from J; bases unmatched to any gene: 4.

The CDR3 sequence is CASSYTGLAVKQETQYF. CDR3 nucleotide sequence: TGTGCCAGCAGTTACACGGGACTAGCGGTAAAACAAGAGACCCAGTACTTC. This chain links TRBV6-8 with TRBJ2-5; 11 nucleotides match TRBD2. The CDR3 has 17 residues. The V gene end was trimmed by 2 bases and the J gene end by 2 bases; junction bases not matched to a gene: 7. Germline CDR1 reads MNHGY; CDR2 reads SAAAGT.

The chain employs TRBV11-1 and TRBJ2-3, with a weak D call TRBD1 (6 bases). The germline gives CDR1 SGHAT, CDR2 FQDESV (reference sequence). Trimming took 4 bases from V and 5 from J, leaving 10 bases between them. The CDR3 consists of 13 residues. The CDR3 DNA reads TGTGCCAGCAGCTCGAGAGGGGGAGATACGCAGTATTTT. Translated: CASSSRGGDTQYF.

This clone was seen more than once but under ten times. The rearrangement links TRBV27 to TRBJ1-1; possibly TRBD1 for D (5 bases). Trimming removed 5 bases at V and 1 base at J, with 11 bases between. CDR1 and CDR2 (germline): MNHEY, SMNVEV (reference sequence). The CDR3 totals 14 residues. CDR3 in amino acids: CASSRPGQNTEAFF. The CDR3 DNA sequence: TGTGCCAGCAGTCGCCCCGGACAGAACACTGAAGCTTTCTTT.

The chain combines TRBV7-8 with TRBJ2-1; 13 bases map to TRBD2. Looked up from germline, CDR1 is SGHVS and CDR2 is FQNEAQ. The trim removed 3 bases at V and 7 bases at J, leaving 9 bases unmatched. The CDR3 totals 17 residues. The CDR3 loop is CASSLDRLAGGKNEQFF. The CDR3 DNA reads TGTGCCAGCAGCTTGGACAGACTAGCGGGAGGAAAGAATGAGCAGTTCTTC.

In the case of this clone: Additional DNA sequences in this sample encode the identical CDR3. In nucleotides, the CDR3 is TGTGCCAGCTCACCACCTGGACGGGGGGGCTACGAGCAGTACTTC. Its protein is CASSPPGRGGYEQYF. This chain uses TRBV18 with TRBJ2-7, with 8 bases fitting TRBD2. Per germline, CDR1 KGHSH and CDR2 LQKENI. After removal of 0 bases from V and 3 bases from J, the junction contained 4 bases not matched to a gene. The CDR3 consists of 15 residues.

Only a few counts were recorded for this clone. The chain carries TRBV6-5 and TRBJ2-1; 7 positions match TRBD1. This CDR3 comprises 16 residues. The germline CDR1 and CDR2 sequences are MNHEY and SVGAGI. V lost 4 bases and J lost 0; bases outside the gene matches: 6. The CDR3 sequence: CASSSFQGVSYNEQFF. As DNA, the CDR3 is TGTGCCAGCAGTTCCTTTCAGGGGGTCTCCTACAATGAGCAGTTCTTC.

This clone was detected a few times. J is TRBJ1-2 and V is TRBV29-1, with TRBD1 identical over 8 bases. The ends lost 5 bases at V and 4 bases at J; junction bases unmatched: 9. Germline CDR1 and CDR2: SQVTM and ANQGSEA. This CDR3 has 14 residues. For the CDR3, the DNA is TGCAGCGTTTACCTGCAGGGGGCGGGCTATGGCTACACCTTC. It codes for CSVYLQGAGYGYTF.

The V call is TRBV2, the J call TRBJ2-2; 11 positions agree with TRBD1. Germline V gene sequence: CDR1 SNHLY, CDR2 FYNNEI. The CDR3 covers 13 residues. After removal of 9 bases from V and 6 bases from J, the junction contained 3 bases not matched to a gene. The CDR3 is CARQGQGAGELFF. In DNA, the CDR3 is TGTGCCAGGCAGGGACAGGGGGCCGGGGAGCTGTTTTTT.